This T cell receptor (beta chain) was recovered during a study of read filtering for tumor transcriptome and immune sequencing (dated by TCRdb to the early 2020s). Notes on the research overall: Of the patients in the cohort, 16 to 20 were male and over 11 were female, and their mean age was 65.9 years, with a range of about 40 to 85. Using the same bone marrow samples, the study ran both targeted immune repertoire sequencing and bulk whole-transcriptome sequencing and then compared the TCR repertoires from each method. TCR-region mapped reads per sample ranged from about 4.05 to 11 million with IR-seq versus only about 80 to 1,300 with RNA-seq. Whole-transcriptome libraries were prepared with the TruSeq RNA Access Library Prep Kit after DNase treatment. As a main aim, a read-filtering strategy for immune repertoire data was addressed, with the specific question being whether clonotypes supported by a single read should be removed. By revised international staging, roughly 8 patients were R-ISS I, some 17 were R-ISS II and 6 or 7 were R-ISS III. The study at large found these results: In IR-seq, single-read clonotypes were 80% to 90% of clonotypes but approximately 4% of total reads; in RNA-seq they were roughly 72% of clonotypes and more than 40% of reads. Compared with RNA-seq, IR-seq captured clonotypes at much greater depth and more reliably, and a smaller IR-seq throughput was enough to identify most of the shared clonotypes. Removing single-read clonotypes increased the correlation between IR-seq and RNA-seq shared clonotype proportions. The sorted CD138-negative fraction was a mixed bone marrow immune population, not purified T cells.

Each patient had bone marrow sampled at the time of active disease. Isolation of bone marrow mononuclear cells was performed by Ficoll-Hypaque density gradient centrifugation. CD138-negative cells were obtained by negative selection after labeling with CD138 magnetic microbeads on a MACS separator, removing myeloma plasma cells. Flow cytometry with CD138 antibodies on an Attune NxT was used to check how pure the isolated cells were. TRIzol reagent was used to extract total RNA, which was then quantified with a NanoDrop spectrophotometer. For each patient, paired RNA-seq and IR-seq were run on the CD138-negative bone marrow sample from that patient. Details on this clonotype: The clone's antigen remains unknown. There are no base qualities to consult, and no much larger clone falls within one base.

CDR1 and CDR2 (SGDLS, YYNGEE) derive from the germline V gene. The CDR3 starts with the cysteine, ends with the phenylalanine, and has 15 residues. CDR3 DNA only is kept here, 45 bases in frame from base 1. Clipping removes 3 bases from V and 5 bases from J, with 5 as the unmatched junction base count. The Immunoverse kit was used to build TCR libraries from 400 to 500 ng RNA, with molecular barcoded adaptors covering alpha/delta and beta/gamma chains. TCR library preparation used the same RNA that was used for transcriptome sequencing. Sequencing of TCR libraries was carried out on an Illumina HiSeq 4000 with 2 x 150 cycles. In the paper's pipeline: MiXCR aligned TCR reads to human V, D, J and C references and assembled the aligned reads into CDR3 clonotypes, with quality filtering and error correction included. The tcR package in R was used to analyze clonotype counts and gene usage diversity. For inspection of raw mapping reads, RNA-seq reads were mapped by STAR aligner version 2.5.3a onto GRCh37 of the human genome. To test the effect of sequencing depth on detected clonotypes, IR-seq fastq files were randomly downsampled using Seqtk 1.3. TCRdb's own reprocessing of the public reads used fastp at Q25 and MiXCR and kept productive beta chains. Identical CDR3 protein sequences are pooled into one entry, listed with their most common genes and DNA. What appears here as the V and J calls and clone size reflects TCRdb's work, not the paper's. This sample is represented by fewer than 30,000 distinct CDR3 sequences; approximately 15% of them were singletons. The top ten clones comprise around two fifths of the sample.

This clonotype originated in a donor at least 40 years old with multiple myeloma. Sequencing was done on a sample of a population of CD138-negative cells sorted from bone marrow. The sample's cell subset or site label, decoded: bone marrow mononuclear cells depleted of CD138+ plasma/myeloma cells by negative magnetic selection. The receptor chain draws on TRBV9 and TRBJ1-6; 7 junctional bases match TRBD1. The base sequence is TGTGCCAGCAGCGATTCCGGGACAGATAATTCACCCCTCCACTTT. This is translated as CASSDSGTDNSPLHF.